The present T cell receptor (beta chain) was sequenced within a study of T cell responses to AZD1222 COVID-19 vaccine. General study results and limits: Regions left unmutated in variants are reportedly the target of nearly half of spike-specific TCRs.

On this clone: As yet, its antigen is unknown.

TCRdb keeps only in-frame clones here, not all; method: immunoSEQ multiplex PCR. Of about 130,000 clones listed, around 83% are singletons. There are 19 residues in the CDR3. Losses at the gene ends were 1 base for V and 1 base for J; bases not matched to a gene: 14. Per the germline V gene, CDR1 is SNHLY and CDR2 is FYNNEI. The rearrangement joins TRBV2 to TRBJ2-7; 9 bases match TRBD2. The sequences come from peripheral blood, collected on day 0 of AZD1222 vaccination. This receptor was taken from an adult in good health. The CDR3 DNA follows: TGTGCCAGCAGTGAAGAGGATCCCTTCGCGGGAGGGCCATCCTACGAGCAGTACTTC. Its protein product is CASSEEDPFAGGPSYEQYF.